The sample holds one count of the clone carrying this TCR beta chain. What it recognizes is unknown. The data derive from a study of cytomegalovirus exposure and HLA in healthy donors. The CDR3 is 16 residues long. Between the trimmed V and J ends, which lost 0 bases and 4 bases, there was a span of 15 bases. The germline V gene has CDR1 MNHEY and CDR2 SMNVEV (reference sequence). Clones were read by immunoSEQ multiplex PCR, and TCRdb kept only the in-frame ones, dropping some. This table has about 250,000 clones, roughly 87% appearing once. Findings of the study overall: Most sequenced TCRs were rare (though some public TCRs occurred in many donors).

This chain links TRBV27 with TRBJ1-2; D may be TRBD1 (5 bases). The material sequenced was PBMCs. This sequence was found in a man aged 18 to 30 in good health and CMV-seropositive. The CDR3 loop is CASSLSAGGLPYGYTF. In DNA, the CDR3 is TGTGCCAGCAGTTTATCGGCTGGGGGGTTGCCCTATGGCTACACCTTC.